The rows below give T cell receptor beta chains drawn from one sample of a study of blood T cell repertoires in COVID-19. The assay was immunoSEQ multiplex PCR, and TCRdb's table has in-frame clones only and misses some. Of approximately 300,000 clones in the sample, over 75% were seen once. The sequenced sample was PBMCs or T cells enriched from blood (not recorded which). All receptors come from a woman aged 18-29 years who had recovered from COVID-19. Both conserved end residues are part of each CDR3. Each record gives: V gene, D gene, J gene, CDR3 protein, CDR3 DNA. A D gene is named only where the DNA matches it firmly.

TRBV5-6	TRBD1	TRBJ2-7	CASSTGTDYEQYF	TGTGCCAGCAGCACCGGGACAGACTACGAGCAGTACTTC
TRBV10-3	NA	TRBJ1-2	CAIRLSANYGYTF	TGTGCCATCAGGTTAAGCGCTAACTATGGCTACACCTTC
TRBV19	NA	TRBJ1-5	CASSMTTESHSNQPQHF	TGTGCCAGTAGTATGACGACAGAAAGCCATAGCAATCAGCCCCAGCATTTT
TRBV19	NA	TRBJ1-5	CASSRRGGEGQPQHF	TGTGCCAGTAGTAGGAGGGGGGGCGAAGGACAGCCCCAGCATTTT
TRBV15	NA	TRBJ2-7	CATSREYGEAYEQYF	TGTGCCACCAGCAGAGAATACGGGGAGGCGTACGAGCAGTACTTC
TRBV4-1	NA	TRBJ1-5	CASSPTTAPINQPQHF	TGCGCCAGCAGCCCGACGACTGCACCGATCAATCAGCCCCAGCATTTT
TRBV7-9	NA	TRBJ2-7	CATDLGNF	TGTGCCACGGACTTGGGGAATTTC
TRBV29-1	TRBD1	TRBJ1-1	CSAHRGLNTEAFF	TGCAGCGCCCACAGGGGCTTGAACACTGAAGCTTTCTTT
TRBV25-1	NA	TRBJ1-1	CASKRSATEAFF	TGTGCCAGCAAACGGAGCGCCACTGAAGCTTTCTTT
TRBV5-4	TRBD1	TRBJ1-3	CASSLYRGQGSGNTIYF	TGTGCCAGCAGCTTATATCGGGGACAGGGCTCTGGAAACACCATATATTTT
TRBV27	NA	TRBJ1-5	CASSAGTLYSNQPQHF	TGTGCCAGCAGTGCAGGGACATTGTATAGCAATCAGCCCCAGCATTTT
TRBV19	NA	TRBJ2-3	CASTGQGDTDTQYF	TGTGCCAGTACGGGCCAGGGTGATACAGATACGCAGTATTTT
TRBV15	NA	TRBJ1-2	CATSHPSPALGYTF	TGTGCCACCAGCCACCCTAGCCCGGCCCTTGGCTACACCTTC